The 16 T cell receptor beta chains given below trace back to one sample, sequenced in a study of cytomegalovirus exposure and HLA in healthy donors. It was with 60 Vbeta and 13 Jbeta primers that the PCR ran. Repertoires were generated with immunoSEQ multiplex PCR, while TCRdb's copy carries only in-frame clones and drops some. Of around 99,000 clones listed, around 73% were seen once; the top ten hold roughly 3%. Material for sequencing was PBMCs. These TCRs come from a middle-aged man in good health and CMV-seronegative.

This clone was seen a few times. This chain joins TRBV28 and TRBJ1-6; 9 bases line up with TRBD1. The CDR3 runs to 15 residues. Germline CDR1 reads MDHEN; CDR2 reads SYDVKM. Trimming cost V 3 bases and J 8 bases; bases outside gene matches: 5. The CDR3 coding sequence is TGTGCCAGCAGTTTCGAGGACAGGGGTTATTCACCCCTCCACTTT. It translates to CASSFEDRGYSPLHF.

The gene calls are TRBV5-4 and TRBJ2-7; 8 nucleotides agree with TRBD2. This CDR3 has 14 amino acids. CDR1 and CDR2 (germline): SGHNT, YYREEE (reference sequence). J gave up 1 base and V 1 base, and 1 base lay outside the gene matches. CDR3 DNA: TGTGCCAGCAGCTTGAGCGGGGGTTCCTACGAGCAGTACTTC. Residues: CASSLSGGSYEQYF.

V gene TRBV11-2 combines with J gene TRBJ2-4, with 10 positions matching TRBD1. The V gene end was trimmed by 5 bases and the J gene end by 10 bases; junction bases not matched to a gene: 14. This CDR3 is built from 16 residues. The germline V gene encodes CDR1 SGHAT and CDR2 FQNNGV. CDR3 loop: CASSITHRDRGWIQYF. Here the CDR3 DNA reads TGTGCCAGCAGCATCACCCACCGGGACAGGGGTTGGATTCAGTACTTC. Together with reference TRBV11-2 and TRBJ2-4, the CDR3 gives the full variable domain: EAGVAQSPRYKIIEKRQSVAFWCNPISGHATLYWYQQILGQGPKLLIQFQNNGVVDDSQLPKDRFSAERLKGVDSTLKIQPAKLEDSAVYLCASSITHRDRGWIQYFGAGTRLSVL.

The J gene is TRBJ2-7, the V gene TRBV7-8; the D gene is possibly TRBD1 (5 bases). The V gene's germline CDR1 is SGHVS and CDR2 FQNEAQ. The CDR3 is 14 residues long. Between the trimmed V and J ends, which lost 5 bases and 0 bases, there was a span of 11 bases. Written as DNA, the CDR3 is TGTGCCAGCAGCCGACAGCTCATCTCCTACGAGCAGTACTTC. Encoded protein: CASSRQLISYEQYF.

The chain joins TRBV20-1 to TRBJ2-7; D not resolved. Per germline, CDR1 DFQATT and CDR2 SNEGSKA (reference sequence). This CDR3 is 10 amino acids long. V dropped 1 base and J dropped 6 bases, with 4 bases sitting between them. The CDR3 is CSARVAEQYF. The CDR3 DNA is TGCAGTGCTAGAGTGGCCGAGCAGTACTTC.

The chain has TRBV5-4 and TRBJ2-7; 10 nucleotides match TRBD2. V dropped 0 bases and J dropped 3; count of bases not matched to a gene: 3. Germline CDR1 is SGHNT and CDR2 is YYREEE (reference sequence). CDR3 length: 15 amino acids. The CDR3 DNA reads as TGTGCCAGCAGCTTGGTGCTAGCGGGAGTCTACGAGCAGTACTTC. Translating gives CASSLVLAGVYEQYF. The entire variable domain, with the rest obtained from reference TRBV5-4 and TRBJ2-7, is as follows: ETGVTQSPTHLIKTRGQQVTLRCSSQSGHNTVSWYQQALGQGPQFIFQYYREEENGRGNFPPRFSGLQFPNYSSELNVNALELDDSALYLCASSLVLAGVYEQYFGPGTRLTVT.

The chain couples TRBV2 to TRBJ1-2, with 12 bases that match TRBD1. V shed 10 bases, J shed 8 bases, and the junction held 8 bases outside the gene matches. CDR3 length: 13 amino acids. Looked up from germline, CDR1 is SNHLY and CDR2 is FYNNEI. Written as DNA, the CDR3 is TGTGCCACCAAGGGGACAGGGGGCCAGGGCTACACCTTC. It codes for CATKGTGGQGYTF.

This chain joins TRBV29-1 and TRBJ2-7, with 7 bases lining up with TRBD2. The CDR3 consists of 13 residues. The V segment lost 4 bases and the J segment 4 bases; nucleotides outside the gene matches: 7. Germline CDR1 reads SQVTM; CDR2 reads ANQGSEA. The CDR3 bases are TGCAGCGTTGTTGGGGGGGAGCATTACGAGCAGTACTTC. Translating gives CSVVGGEHYEQYF.

The chain employs TRBV29-1 and TRBJ1-1; D may be TRBD1 (6 bases). Trimming cost V 5 bases and J 7 bases, with 14 bases left between them. In germline, CDR1 is SQVTM, CDR2 ANQGSEA. The CDR3 runs to 12 residues. The chain's CDR3 is CSVTLQGFEAFF. In DNA, the CDR3 is TGCAGCGTTACGCTACAGGGATTTGAAGCTTTCTTT.

The chain has TRBV5-1 and TRBJ2-2, with D maybe TRBD1 (6 bases). The CDR3 is 16 residues long. Germline loops: CDR1 SGHRS, CDR2 YFSETQ. The germline V and J ends were trimmed by 0 bases and 2 bases, with 11 bases remaining between them. CDR3: CASSLGVRGNTGELFF. CDR3 DNA sequence: TGCGCCAGCAGCTTGGGGGTCAGGGGAAACACCGGGGAGCTGTTTTTT.

The chain carries TRBV9 and TRBJ1-3; no clear D. V lost 0 bases and J lost 0, with 16 bases in between. There are 18 residues in the CDR3. Germline assignment: CDR1 SGDLS and CDR2 YYNGEE. DNA for the CDR3: TGTGCCAGCAGCGTAGACATGGTTGGAGGGAGCTCTGGAAACACCATATATTTT. This codes for CASSVDMVGGSSGNTIYF. Full variable domain (missing parts from reference TRBV9 and TRBJ1-3): DSGVTQTPKHLITATGQRVTLRCSPRSGDLSVYWYQQSLDQGLQFLIQYYNGEERAKGNILERFSAQQFPDLHSELNLSSLELGDSALYFCASSVDMVGGSSGNTIYFGEGSWLTVV.

This chain links TRBV11-2 with TRBJ2-7; D may be TRBD1 (5 bases). V lost 5 bases, J lost 3 bases, and 11 bases lay in between. The CDR3 has 13 residues. CDR1 is SGHAT and CDR2 is FQNNGV in the germline V gene. CDR3 residues: CASSRQWSYEQYF. CDR3 bases: TGTGCCAGCAGCCGACAGTGGAGCTACGAGCAGTACTTC.

This clone showed up just once. The rearrangement links TRBV14 to TRBJ2-5; TRBD2 matches at 9 bases. Germline V CDR1 and CDR2: SGHDN, FVKESK. Trimming at V came to 1 base and at J to 2 bases, leaving 11 bases not matched to a gene. CDR3 length: 18 amino acids. The CDR3 DNA follows: TGTGCCAGCAGCCAAGGGGTAGCGGGGGCCTTACCGCAAGAGACCCAGTACTTC. Amino acid sequence: CASSQGVAGALPQETQYF. Full variable domain (remainder filled in from reference TRBV14 and TRBJ2-5): EAGVTQFPSHSVIEKGQTVTLRCDPISGHDNLYWYRRVMGKEIKFLLHFVKESKQDESGMPNNRFLAERTGGTYSTLKVQPAELEDSGVYFCASSQGVAGALPQETQYFGPGTRLLVL.

This rearrangement joins TRBV9 to TRBJ2-1, with D possibly TRBD1 on 6 matching bases. Trimming removed 4 bases at V and 5 bases at J, with 19 bases between. The CDR3 runs to 16 residues. Germline CDR1 SGDLS, CDR2 YYNGEE. This CDR3 is CASSSDPRGKNNEQFF. DNA for the CDR3: TGTGCCAGCAGCTCGGATCCCAGGGGAAAGAACAATGAGCAGTTCTTC.

The chain carries TRBV6-4 and TRBJ2-1, with TRBD1 identical over 11 bases. V lost 3 bases to trimming and J lost 4 bases; unmatched junction nucleotides: 2. Germline V gene lookup returns CDR1 MRHNA and CDR2 SNTAGT. The CDR3 runs to 15 residues. This CDR3 reads CASSEGTGGYNEQFF. Written as DNA, the CDR3 is TGTGCCAGCAGTGAGGGGACAGGGGGTTACAATGAGCAGTTCTTC.

The chain carries TRBV19 and TRBJ1-1, with D possibly TRBD1 on 6 matching bases. The CDR3 sequence is 11 residues long. Germline CDR1 and CDR2: LNHDA and SQIVND (reference sequence). V was cut by 9 bases and J by 4 bases, with 9 bases left in between. The CDR3 DNA follows: TGTGCCAGGCAGGGGAGCACTGAAGCTTTCTTT. Its translation: CARQGSTEAFF.